A single sample gave rise to the 22 T cell receptor beta chains below, sequenced in a study of shared clonotypes between healthy human individuals (TCRdb year 2020). Receptor amplification or capture employed the immunoSEQ multiplex PCR assay. TCRdb carries this immuneACCESS record with in-frame sequences only. Its versions omit some clonotypes, under half of them owing to an unresolved V gene in the studies checked, with the rest unexplained. For this sample the table gives some 1.1 million clones, of which about 72% were detected only once. The leading ten clones occupy approximately 0.95% of the sample. Sequencing was done on a sample of memory CD4+ T cells from PBMCs. Per the publication, the cell subset or site label means: CD45RA-negative fraction. The origin of the receptors is a man aged 18 to 35 in good health. Some clones in this sample may be carry-over from other donors' samples.

V gene TRBV5-1 combines with J gene TRBJ2-5; 10 bases map to TRBD2. In germline, CDR1 is SGHRS, CDR2 YFSETQ. This CDR3 is 16 amino acids long. J was trimmed by 5 bases and V by 4 bases; bases with no gene match: 11. This chain's CDR3 is CASSLSSGRAGETQYF. In DNA form, the CDR3 reads TGCGCCAGCAGCCTATCGAGCGGGAGGGCTGGTGAGACCCAGTACTTC.

The CDR3 DNA reads TGTGCCACCAGCAGAGATAGGGGAACAGCCCGCCGGTCTGGGGCCAACGTCCTGACTTTC. Translating gives CATSRDRGTARRSGANVLTF. The J gene is TRBJ2-6, the V gene TRBV15, with TRBD1 as a possible D gene (5 bases). The V gene's germline CDR1 is LNHNV and CDR2 YYDKDF (reference sequence). This CDR3 has 20 amino acids. The ends were cut back, 0 bases at V and 1 base at J, with 19 bases in the middle.

V and J are TRBV18 and TRBJ2-3; possibly TRBD1 for D (6 bases). The germline V and J ends were trimmed by 2 bases and 4 bases, with 13 bases remaining between them. Germline CDR1 reads KGHSH; CDR2 reads LQKENI. The CDR3 is 15 amino acids. CDR3 sequence: CASSPGGAPPDTQYF. Written as DNA, the CDR3 is TGTGCCAGCTCACCAGGGGGCGCCCCCCCAGATACGCAGTATTTT.

With regard to this clone: At the DNA level, this CDR3 is encoded by other sequences in the same sample as well. The chain combines TRBV6-5 with TRBJ1-1, with D possibly TRBD1 on 6 matching bases. CDR3 length equals 14 residues. Trimming cost V 0 bases and J 1 base, with 6 bases left between them. Germline CDR1 MNHEY, CDR2 SVGAGI. CDR3 in amino acids: CASSYSQGNTEAFF. The CDR3 DNA reads as TGTGCCAGCAGTTACTCACAGGGGAACACTGAAGCTTTCTTT.

The gene calls are TRBV11-2 and TRBJ2-5, with 8 bases fitting TRBD2. V shed 5 bases and J 4 bases; nucleotides not matched to a gene: 15. The CDR3 is 17 amino acids. Germline V CDR1 and CDR2: SGHAT, FQNNGV. The CDR3 sequence is CASSSRVVPGGLETQYF. The CDR3 nucleotides are TGTGCCAGCAGCAGCCGAGTCGTTCCGGGAGGGCTAGAGACCCAGTACTTC.

The chain is built from TRBV27 and TRBJ1-2; possible D gene TRBD1, 6 bases. The germline V gene encodes CDR1 MNHEY and CDR2 SMNVEV (reference sequence). Trimming cost V 6 bases and J 7 bases, with 15 bases left between them. The CDR3 length is 13 residues. In nucleotides, the CDR3 is TGTGCCAGCAGCCGGACAGAGGGGTTTGGCTACACCTTC. It codes for CASSRTEGFGYTF.

V is TRBV28 and J is TRBJ1-5, with D unclear. In germline, CDR1 is MDHEN, CDR2 SYDVKM. The CDR3 has 18 amino acids. Trimming pared 8 bases from V and 3 bases from J, leaving 26 bases between. The CDR3 here is CASRPEGRREGFNQPQHF. The CDR3 region has the DNA TGTGCCAGCCGACCTGAGGGCAGGAGGGAGGGTTTCAATCAGCCCCAGCATTTT.

This clone was counted a few times. The V gene is TRBV30, the J gene TRBJ1-1; 8 bases align to TRBD1. The V gene's germline CDR1 is GTSNPN and CDR2 SVGIG (reference sequence). V lost 5 bases and J lost 10; bases outside the gene matches: 9. The CDR3 extends over 12 amino acids. CDR3 residues: CAWEEDRGAAFF. Written as DNA, the CDR3 is TGTGCCTGGGAGGAAGACAGGGGCGCAGCTTTCTTT.

In this sample, this clone turned up once. The chain has TRBV30 and TRBJ1-5; D ambiguous. The CDR3 is 13 amino acids. Trimming left V 3 bases short and J 1 base short, with 7 bases between. CDR1 is GTSNPN, CDR2 SVGIG, per germline (reference sequence). CDR3 in amino acids: CAWSGVSNQPQHF. In DNA, the CDR3 is TGTGCCTGGAGCGGAGTAAGCAATCAGCCCCAGCATTTT.

The chain has TRBV15 and TRBJ1-5; D is possibly TRBD1 (6 bases). The CDR3 sequence is 17 residues long. Trimming shortened V by 3 bases and J by 0 bases, and 15 bases separated the two germline ends. The germline gives CDR1 LNHNV, CDR2 YYDKDF (reference sequence). CDR3: CATSRTGTPRSNQPQHF. The CDR3 bases are TGTGCCACCAGCAGGACCGGGACACCCCGTAGCAATCAGCCCCAGCATTTT. Full variable domain (outside the CDR3, taken from reference TRBV15 and TRBJ1-5): DAMVIQNPRYQVTQFGKPVTLSCSQTLNHNVMYWYQQKSSQAPKLLFHYYDKDFNNEADTPDNFQSRRPNTSFCFLDIRSPGLGDTAMYLCATSRTGTPRSNQPQHFGDGTRLSIL.

The chain links TRBV18 to TRBJ2-3; TRBD1 matches at 7 bases. This CDR3 region has 15 residues. J was trimmed by 2 bases and V by 3 bases; bases with no gene match: 5. The germline V gene has CDR1 KGHSH and CDR2 LQKENI. The CDR3 loop is CASSPSGQYTDTQYF. The CDR3, as DNA: TGTGCCAGCTCACCCTCGGGACAGTACACAGATACGCAGTATTTT.

CDR3 sequence: CASSGQGYHEQYF. DNA for the CDR3: TGTGCCAGCAGTGGACAGGGTTACCACGAGCAGTACTTC. This chain joins TRBV2 and TRBJ2-7; 7 bases line up with TRBD1. In germline, CDR1 is SNHLY, CDR2 FYNNEI. The CDR3 covers 13 residues. After removal of 4 bases from V and 5 bases from J, the junction contained 5 bases not matched to a gene.

Concerning this clone: A far larger clone lies a single base away; this is likely a read error. The rearrangement joins TRBV29-1 to TRBJ1-1; D possibly corresponds to TRBD1 (5 bases). CDR1 SQVTM and CDR2 ANQGSEA come from the germline V gene. Trimming cost V 7 bases and J 5 bases, with 14 bases left between them. The CDR3 sequence is 12 residues long. The CDR3 reads CSAYFRDTEAFF. The DNA of the CDR3 is TGCAGCGCTTACTTCAGGGATACTGAAGCTTTCTTT.

The rearrangement links TRBV5-1 to TRBJ2-6, with 8 bases identical to TRBD1. The trim removed 1 base at V and 0 bases at J, leaving 3 bases unmatched. Germline V gives CDR1 SGHRS, CDR2 YFSETQ. The length of the CDR3 is 17 residues. The CDR3 loop reads CASSLTGGNSGANVLTF. DNA of the CDR3: TGCGCCAGCAGCTTGACAGGGGGAAACTCTGGGGCCAACGTCCTGACTTTC. Filled out from reference TRBV5-1 and TRBJ2-6, the complete variable domain reads KAGVTQTPRYLIKTRGQQVTLSCSPISGHRSVSWYQQTPGQGLQFLFEYFSETQRNKGNFPGRFSGRQFSNSRSEMNVSTLELGDSALYLCASSLTGGNSGANVLTFGAGSRLTVL.

The V and J genes are TRBV6-5 and TRBJ1-2; TRBD1 aligns across 10 bases. CDR3 length: 13 amino acids. The germline gives CDR1 MNHEY, CDR2 SVGAGI. V shed 6 bases and J 8 bases; nucleotides not matched to a gene: 6. CDR3 sequence reads: CASSGDRGYGYTF. In nucleotides, the CDR3 is TGTGCCAGCAGCGGGGACAGGGGTTACGGCTACACCTTC.

Concerning this clone itself: The sample has other DNA sequences that encode this CDR3 too. The V gene is TRBV2, the J gene TRBJ2-3; no reliable D call. The CDR3 contains 12 residues. Germline lookup yields CDR1 SNHLY and CDR2 FYNNEI. Trimming removed 3 bases from V and 5 bases from J, with 6 bases in between. The CDR3 nucleotides read TGTGCCAGCAGTGACGGACGAGATACGCAGTATTTT. This gives the protein CASSDGRDTQYF.

The chain combines TRBV6-6 with TRBJ1-2; D is perhaps TRBD1 (5 bases). Germline-derived CDR1 and CDR2 are MNHNY and SVGAGI (reference sequence). The CDR3 runs to 13 residues. The V end lost 0 bases, the J end lost 8 bases, and 10 bases lay between the germline ends. The CDR3 sequence: CASSYSRGTGYTF. The CDR3 region has the DNA TGTGCCAGCAGTTACTCGAGAGGGACCGGCTACACCTTC.

V gene TRBV18 combines with J gene TRBJ2-3; 12 bases fit TRBD2. This CDR3 contains 15 residues. V was pared by 6 bases and J by 4 bases, with 5 bases of the junction left unmatched. Germline assignment: CDR1 KGHSH and CDR2 LQKENI. The CDR3 spells CASSLTSGSPDTQYF. CDR3 DNA sequence: TGTGCCAGCTCGCTGACTAGCGGGAGCCCAGATACGCAGTATTTT.

The chain recombines TRBV4-1 with TRBJ1-5, with D unresolved. The CDR3 length is 17 residues. The V gene's germline CDR1 is MGHRA and CDR2 YSYEKL. Trimming took 0 bases from V and 0 from J, leaving 12 bases between them. The CDR3 is CASSQDIRPTSNQPQHF. The CDR3 DNA follows: TGCGCCAGCAGCCAAGACATAAGACCCACTAGCAATCAGCCCCAGCATTTT.

This clone came up many times. The CDR3 nucleotides read TGTGCCAGCAGCTCCGGGACAGGGGAGGTCAGGGGCTACACCTTC. Translating gives CASSSGTGEVRGYTF. The V and J genes are TRBV5-6 and TRBJ1-2; TRBD1 agrees at 10 bases. CDR1 is SGHDT, CDR2 YYEEEE, per germline. V lost 3 bases, J lost 8 bases, and 10 bases stayed unmatched. This CDR3 has 15 residues.

V gene TRBV15 combines with J gene TRBJ1-2, with D unclear. Trimming cost V 0 bases and J 3 bases, with 14 bases left between them. Germline CDR1 and CDR2: LNHNV and YYDKDF (reference sequence). The CDR3 is made up of 16 amino acids. The CDR3 sequence is CATSRELASSYYGYTF. In DNA, the CDR3 is TGTGCCACCAGCAGAGAATTGGCCAGCTCATACTATGGCTACACCTTC.

V and J are TRBV28 and TRBJ1-1, with D tentatively TRBD1 (5 bases). Germline-derived CDR1 and CDR2 are MDHEN and SYDVKM. CDR3 size: 15 residues. With 2 bases removed from V and 1 base from J, the gap between germline ends came to 11 bases. The CDR3 region has the DNA TGTGCCAGCAGTTTAGCAGGGATGAGGAACACTGAAGCTTTCTTT. It specifies CASSLAGMRNTEAFF.